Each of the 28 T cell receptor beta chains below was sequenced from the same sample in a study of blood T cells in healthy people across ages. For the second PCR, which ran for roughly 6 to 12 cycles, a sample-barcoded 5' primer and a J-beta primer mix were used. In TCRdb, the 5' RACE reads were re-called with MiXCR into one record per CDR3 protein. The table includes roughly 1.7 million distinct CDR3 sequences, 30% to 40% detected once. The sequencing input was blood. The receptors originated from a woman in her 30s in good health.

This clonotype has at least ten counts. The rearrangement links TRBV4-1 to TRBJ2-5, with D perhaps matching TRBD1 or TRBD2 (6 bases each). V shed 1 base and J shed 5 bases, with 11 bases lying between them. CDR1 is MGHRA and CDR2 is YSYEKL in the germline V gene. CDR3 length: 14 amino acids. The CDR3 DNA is TGCGCCAGCAGCCAAGGGAAAGGGGGGGAGACCCAGTACTTC. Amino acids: CASSQGKGGETQYF.

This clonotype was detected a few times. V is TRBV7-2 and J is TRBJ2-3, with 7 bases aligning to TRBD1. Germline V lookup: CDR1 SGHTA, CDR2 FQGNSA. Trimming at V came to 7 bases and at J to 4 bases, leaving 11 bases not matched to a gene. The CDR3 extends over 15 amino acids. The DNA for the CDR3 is TGTGCCAGCACCCCGCAAGGGGGCCAGGCAGATACGCAGTATTTT. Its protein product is CASTPQGGQADTQYF.

The CDR3 DNA is TGCAGTGCCCGGGGGCGGGGGGGTTTCGAAGAGCAGTTCTTC. Protein sequence: CSARGRGGFEEQFF. This chain connects TRBV20-1 to TRBJ2-1; TRBD2 matches at 9 bases. Germline CDR1 DFQATT, CDR2 SNEGSKA (reference sequence). This CDR3 is 14 amino acids long. The junction had 13 bases not matched to a gene; V was cut back by 6 bases and J by 10 bases.

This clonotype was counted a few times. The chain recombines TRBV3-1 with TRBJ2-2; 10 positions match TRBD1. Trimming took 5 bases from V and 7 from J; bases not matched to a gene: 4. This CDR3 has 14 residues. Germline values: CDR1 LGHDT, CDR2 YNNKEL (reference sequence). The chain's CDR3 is CASSTTGGGGELFF. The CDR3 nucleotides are TGTGCCAGCAGCACGACAGGGGGCGGCGGGGAGCTGTTTTTT.

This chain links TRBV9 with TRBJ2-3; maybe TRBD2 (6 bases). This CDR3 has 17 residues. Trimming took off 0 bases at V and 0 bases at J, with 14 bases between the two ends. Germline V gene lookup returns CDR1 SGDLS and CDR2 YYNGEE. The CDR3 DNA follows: TGTGCCAGCAGCGTAGCCGGGAGACTATCTAGCACAGATACGCAGTATTTT. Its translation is CASSVAGRLSSTDTQYF.

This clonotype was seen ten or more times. Here the CDR3 reads CASSPGTHTDTQYF. The CDR3 DNA follows: TGTGCCAGCAGTCCCGGGACTCATACAGATACGCAGTATTTT. This rearrangement joins TRBV12-3 or TRBV12-4 to TRBJ2-3, with D possibly TRBD2 on 6 matching bases. This CDR3 is 14 amino acids long. Trimming cost V 5 bases and J 3 bases, with 12 bases left between them.

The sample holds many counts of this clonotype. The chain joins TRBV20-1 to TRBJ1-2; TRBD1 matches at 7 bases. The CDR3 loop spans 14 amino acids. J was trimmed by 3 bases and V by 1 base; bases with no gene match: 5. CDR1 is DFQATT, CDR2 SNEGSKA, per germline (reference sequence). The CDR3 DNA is TGCAGTGCTAGAGCAGGGACAGCTTACTATGGCTACACCTTC. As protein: CSARAGTAYYGYTF.

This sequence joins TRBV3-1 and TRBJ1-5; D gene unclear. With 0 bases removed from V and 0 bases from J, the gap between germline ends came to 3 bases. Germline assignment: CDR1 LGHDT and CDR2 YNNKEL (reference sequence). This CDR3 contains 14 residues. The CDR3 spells CASSQEFSNQPQHF. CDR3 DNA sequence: TGTGCCAGCAGCCAAGAGTTTAGCAATCAGCCCCAGCATTTT.

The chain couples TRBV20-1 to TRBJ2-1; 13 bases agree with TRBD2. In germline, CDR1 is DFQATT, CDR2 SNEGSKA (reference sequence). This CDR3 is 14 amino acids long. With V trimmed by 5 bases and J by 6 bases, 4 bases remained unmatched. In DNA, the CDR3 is TGCAGTGCTCCTGGGACTAGCGGGGCCAATGAGCAGTTCTTC. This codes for CSAPGTSGANEQFF.

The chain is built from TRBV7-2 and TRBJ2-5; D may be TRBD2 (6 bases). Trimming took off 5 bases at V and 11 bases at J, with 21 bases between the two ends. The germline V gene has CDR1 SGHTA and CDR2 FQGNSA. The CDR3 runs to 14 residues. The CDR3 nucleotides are TGTGCCAGCAGCCCTCCCGGACTAACCAATGAGCAGTACTTC. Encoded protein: CASSPPGLTNEQYF.

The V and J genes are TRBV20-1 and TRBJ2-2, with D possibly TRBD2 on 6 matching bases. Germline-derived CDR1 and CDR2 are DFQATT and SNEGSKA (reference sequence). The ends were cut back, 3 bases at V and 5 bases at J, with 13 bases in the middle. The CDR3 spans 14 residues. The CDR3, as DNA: TGCAGTGCTAGTCGAGCGGAGGGGACCGGGGAGCTGTTTTTT. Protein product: CSASRAEGTGELFF.

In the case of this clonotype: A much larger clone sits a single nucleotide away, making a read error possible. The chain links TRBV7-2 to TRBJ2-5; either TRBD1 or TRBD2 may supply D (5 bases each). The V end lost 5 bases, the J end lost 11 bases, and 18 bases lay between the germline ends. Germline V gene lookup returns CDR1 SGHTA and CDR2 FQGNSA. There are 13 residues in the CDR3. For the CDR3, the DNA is TGTGCCAGCAGCAGGGACCTTACCTACGTGCAGTACTTC. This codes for CASSRDLTYVQYF.

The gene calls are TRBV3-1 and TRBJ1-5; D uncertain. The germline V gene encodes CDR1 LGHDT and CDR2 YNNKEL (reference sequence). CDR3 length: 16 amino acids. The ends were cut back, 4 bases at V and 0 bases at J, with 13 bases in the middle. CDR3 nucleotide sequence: TGTGCCAGCAGCCTAGAGATCGGAGTTAGCAATCAGCCCCAGCATTTT. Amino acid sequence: CASSLEIGVSNQPQHF.

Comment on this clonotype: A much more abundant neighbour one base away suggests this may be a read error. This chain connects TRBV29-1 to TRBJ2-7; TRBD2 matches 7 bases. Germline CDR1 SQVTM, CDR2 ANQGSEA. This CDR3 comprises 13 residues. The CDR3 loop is CSVVGTTSYGQYF. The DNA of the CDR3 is TGCAGCGTCGTGGGGACTACCTCCTACGGGCAGTACTTC.

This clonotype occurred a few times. CDR3 residues: CAIRGFTNTGELFF. For the CDR3, the DNA is TGTGCCATCAGAGGGTTTACTAACACCGGGGAGCTGTTTTTT. This chain connects TRBV10-3 to TRBJ2-2; D is ambiguous. The ends were cut back, 6 bases at V and 2 bases at J, with 10 bases in the middle. Germline V gives CDR1 ENHRY, CDR2 SYGVKD. This CDR3 region has 14 residues.

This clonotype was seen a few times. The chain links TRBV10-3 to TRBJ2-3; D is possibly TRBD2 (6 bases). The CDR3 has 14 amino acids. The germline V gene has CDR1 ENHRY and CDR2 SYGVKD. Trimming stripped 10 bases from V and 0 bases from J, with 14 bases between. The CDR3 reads CATCGTASTDTQYF. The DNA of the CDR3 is TGTGCCACCTGCGGGACGGCTAGCACAGATACGCAGTATTTT.

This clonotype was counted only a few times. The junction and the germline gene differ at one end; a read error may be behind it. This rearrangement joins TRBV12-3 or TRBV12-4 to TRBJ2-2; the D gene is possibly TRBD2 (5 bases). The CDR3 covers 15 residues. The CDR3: CASTPEAKGTGEPFF. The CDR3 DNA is TGTGCCAGCACCCCGGAAGCAAAGGGTACCGGGGAGCCGTTTTTT.

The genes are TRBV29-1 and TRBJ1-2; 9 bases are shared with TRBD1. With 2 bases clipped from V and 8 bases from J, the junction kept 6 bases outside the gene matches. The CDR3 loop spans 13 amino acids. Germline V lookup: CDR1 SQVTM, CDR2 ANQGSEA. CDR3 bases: TGCAGCGTTGAAAAACAGGGGGCAGGGGGCTACACCTTC. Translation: CSVEKQGAGGYTF.

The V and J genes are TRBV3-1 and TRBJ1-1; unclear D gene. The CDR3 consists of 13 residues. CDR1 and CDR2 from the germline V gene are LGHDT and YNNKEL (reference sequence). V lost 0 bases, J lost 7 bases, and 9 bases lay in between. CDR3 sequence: CASSQDVQSEAFF. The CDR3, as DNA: TGTGCCAGCAGCCAAGATGTGCAGAGTGAAGCTTTCTTT.

CDR3 in amino acids: CASSPQRVANEQFF. The CDR3 nucleotides read TGTGCCAGCTCACCACAAAGGGTGGCGAATGAGCAGTTCTTC. The rearrangement links TRBV18 to TRBJ2-1; no reliable D call. The germline V gene has CDR1 KGHSH and CDR2 LQKENI. The length of the CDR3 is 14 residues. The V end lost 1 base, the J end lost 7 bases, and 11 bases lay between the germline ends.

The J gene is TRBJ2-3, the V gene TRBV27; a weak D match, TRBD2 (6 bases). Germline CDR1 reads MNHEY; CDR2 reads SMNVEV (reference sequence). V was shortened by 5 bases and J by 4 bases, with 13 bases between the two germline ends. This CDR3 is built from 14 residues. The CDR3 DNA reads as TGTGCCAGCAGTCAATCCGGGGAGGCAGATACGCAGTATTTT. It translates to CASSQSGEADTQYF.

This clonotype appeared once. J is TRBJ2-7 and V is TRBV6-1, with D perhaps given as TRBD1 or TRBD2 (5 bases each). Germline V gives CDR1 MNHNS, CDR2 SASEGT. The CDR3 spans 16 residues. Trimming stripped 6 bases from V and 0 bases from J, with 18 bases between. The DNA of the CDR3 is TGTGCCAGCAGCCGGGGTGGGGCAGGGCACTCCTACGAGCAGTACTTC. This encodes CASSRGGAGHSYEQYF.

The CDR3 DNA is TGCGCCAGCAGCCCAAAGCCAGAACTACGCGAGCAGTACTTC. Its translation: CASSPKPELREQYF. The V gene is TRBV4-1, the J gene TRBJ2-7, with D hard to call. The V end lost 4 bases, the J end lost 6 bases, and 16 bases lay between the germline ends. Germline V gene sequence: CDR1 MGHRA, CDR2 YSYEKL. The CDR3 spans 14 residues.

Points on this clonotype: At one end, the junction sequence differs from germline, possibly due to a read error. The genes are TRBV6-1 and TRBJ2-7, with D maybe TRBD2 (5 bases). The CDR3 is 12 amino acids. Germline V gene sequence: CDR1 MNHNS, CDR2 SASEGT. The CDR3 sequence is CAGSTGTYEQYF. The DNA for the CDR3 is TGTGCCGGCAGCACCGGGACCTACGAGCAGTACTTC.

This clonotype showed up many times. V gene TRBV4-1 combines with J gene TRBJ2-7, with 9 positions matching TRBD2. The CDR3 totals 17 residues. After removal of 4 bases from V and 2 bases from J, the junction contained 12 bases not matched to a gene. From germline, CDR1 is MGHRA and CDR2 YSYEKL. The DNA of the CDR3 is TGCGCCAGCAGCCCCAACCTAGCGGGGAGCGACCCCTACGAGCAGTACTTC. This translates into CASSPNLAGSDPYEQYF.

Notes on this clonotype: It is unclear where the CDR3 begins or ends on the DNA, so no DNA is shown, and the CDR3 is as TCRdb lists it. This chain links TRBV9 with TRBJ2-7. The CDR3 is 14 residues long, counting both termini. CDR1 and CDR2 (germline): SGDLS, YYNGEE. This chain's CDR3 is CASSVGGGTYEKYF.

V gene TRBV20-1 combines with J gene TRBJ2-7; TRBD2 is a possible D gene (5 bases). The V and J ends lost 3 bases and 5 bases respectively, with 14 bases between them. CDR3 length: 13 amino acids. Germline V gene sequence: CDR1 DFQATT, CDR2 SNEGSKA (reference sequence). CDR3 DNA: TGCAGTGCTAGTGCCCCGGGGAGCAACGAGCAGTACTTC. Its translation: CSASAPGSNEQYF.

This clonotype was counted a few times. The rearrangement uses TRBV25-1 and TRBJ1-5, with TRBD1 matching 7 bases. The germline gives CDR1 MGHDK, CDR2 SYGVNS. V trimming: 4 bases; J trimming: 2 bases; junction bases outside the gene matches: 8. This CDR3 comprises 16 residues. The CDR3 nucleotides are TGTGCCAGCAGTGCCTCAAGACAGGGCGGCAATCAGCCCCAGCATTTT. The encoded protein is CASSASRQGGNQPQHF.